The entry that follows covers one T cell receptor (beta chain) sequence. Its antigen remains undetermined. Base-call qualities are not available, and no considerably larger clone is one nucleotide away. This sample was included in a study of OX40 agonist ivuxolimab in advanced cancers. Turning to the overall study: Ivuxolimab, which targeted the costimulatory receptor OX40 (CD134), was an agonistic, fully human IgG2 monoclonal antibody. Intravenous ivuxolimab was administered to patients every 2 weeks at six dose levels: 0.01, 0.1, 0.3, 1.5, 3 and 10 mg/kg. Of the approximately 50 dose-escalation patients, hepatocellular carcinoma was present in about 20, melanoma in roughly 15, renal cell carcinoma in 9 and head and neck cancer in 9. In the dose-escalation cohort, 82.7% of patients were male, and the mean age was approximately 55 years, with a range of about 23 to 90. Prior anti-PD-1, anti-PD-L1 or anti-CTLA-4 therapy was permitted, and checkpoint inhibitors had been received by about 44% of dose-escalation patients. Three dose-escalation patients achieved partial responses, one with hepatocellular carcinoma and two with cutaneous melanoma. The purpose of peripheral TCRbeta sequencing was to test whether ivuxolimab changed TCR sequence diversity and led to clonal T-cell expansion. The paper covers the monotherapy dose-escalation part of the phase I ivuxolimab trial, which included N = 52 patients. Summary of the overall study and its limitations: Low levels of normalized T-cell clonal expansion were also seen in some nonresponding patients. Antigen specificity was not determined for the clonally expanded peripheral T cells. Partial responders in the 0.1-3.0 mg/kg groups had among the lowest normalized peripheral clonal expansion, especially among CD8+ T cells. After ivuxolimab, CD8+ T cells had more expanded clones than CD4+ T cells on average. At doses from 0.1 to 3.0 mg/kg, clonal expansion was seen in both CD4+ and CD8+ blood T cells between baseline and week 6.

The CDR3 spans 13 residues, from the cysteine through the phenylalanine. Only the CDR3 portion is preserved as DNA: 39 bases, with reading frame beginning at the first base. From a lookup of the germline V gene (reference sequence), CDR1 and CDR2 are SEHNR and FQNEAQ. The germline ends are 10 bases apart after V is trimmed by 7 bases and J by 1 base. For sequencing of the TCRbeta CDR3 region, genomic DNA was extracted from the sorted cells. TCRbeta CDR3 regions were sequenced using the immunoSEQ Assay. Drawn from immuneACCESS, this table holds only the in-frame rearrangements with V and J called that TCRdb kept. Clones are partly lost; checked studies trace under half to an unresolved V gene and leave the rest unexplained. The sample contains 20,000 to 25,000 clones, nearly 85% of them found a single time. The ten largest clonotypes hold 15% to 25% of the sample. Patients with a history of autoimmune disease or receiving systemic immunosuppression were excluded from the trial. Peripheral blood for TCR sequencing was drawn from every dose cohort at baseline, at cycle 4 day 1 and at cycle 7 day 1. Samples were obtained from an open-label, multicenter, first-in-human phase I dose-escalation trial of ivuxolimab. The trial enrolled adults with locally advanced or metastatic head and neck squamous cell, hepatocellular, melanoma or renal cell carcinoma. Before TCR sequencing, CD4+ and CD8+ T cells were separately sorted from peripheral blood.

Here the sequenced sample was CD4+ or CD8+ T cells sorted from blood, taken in a trial of the OX40 agonist ivuxolimab. The clonotype was recovered from an adult with an advanced solid tumor such as melanoma, head and neck, liver or kidney cancer. The chain employs TRBV7-9 and TRBJ2-5; TRBD1 is a possible D gene, resting on 6 matching bases. The DNA is as follows: TGTGCCAGCACCAGGACAGTCCAAGAGACCCAGTACTTC. The encoded protein is CASTRTVQETQYF.